The 23 T cell receptor beta chains below all came from one sample that was sequenced in a study of cytomegalovirus exposure and HLA in healthy donors. The PCR used 60 Vbeta and 13 Jbeta primers. Here immunoSEQ multiplex PCR was the method, and the copy in TCRdb shows in-frame clones only, minus some. In the table there are roughly 160,000 clones, roughly 76% of which are singletons. Sequenced material: PBMCs. Source of these receptors: a male donor in good health and CMV-seronegative.

This clone was seen a few times. The chain couples TRBV6-1 to TRBJ1-1, with 10 bases identical to TRBD1. The V gene end was trimmed by 6 bases and the J gene end by 4 bases; junction bases not matched to a gene: 8. CDR3 length equals 15 residues. Germline V gene sequence: CDR1 MNHNS, CDR2 SASEGT. CDR3 in amino acids: CASRGDRGVSTEAFF. The DNA for the CDR3 is TGTGCCAGCAGGGGGGACAGGGGAGTGAGCACTGAAGCTTTCTTT.

CDR3 in amino acids: CASSLSPGQATNEQFF. CDR3 nucleotide sequence: TGTGCCAGCAGCTTGTCCCCGGGACAGGCAACAAATGAGCAGTTCTTC. The chain carries TRBV7-2 and TRBJ2-1; 8 bases align to TRBD1. The CDR3 spans 16 residues. Looked up from germline, CDR1 is SGHTA and CDR2 is FQGNSA. V was pared by 3 bases and J by 7 bases, with 11 bases of the junction left unmatched.

A remark on this clone: The junction differs from germline at one of its ends, possibly a read error. This rearrangement joins TRBV4-1 to TRBJ1-1, with D perhaps TRBD1 (6 bases). Germline V gene sequence: CDR1 MGHRA, CDR2 YSYEKL. The CDR3 extends over 13 amino acids. CDR3 bases: TGCGCCGGCAGCCCAGCGGGGGCCACTGAAGCTTTCTTT. Amino acids: CAGSPAGATEAFF.

V is TRBV5-4 and J is TRBJ2-2; D perhaps matches TRBD2 (6 bases). Germline values: CDR1 SGHNT, CDR2 YYREEE (reference sequence). The germline V and J ends were trimmed by 4 bases and 4 bases, with 8 bases remaining between them. The CDR3 is 13 amino acids. The chain's CDR3 is CASSNGGTGELFF. The CDR3 DNA reads as TGTGCCAGCAGCAACGGGGGCACCGGGGAGCTGTTTTTT.

The chain combines TRBV19 with TRBJ2-3; TRBD2 agrees at 11 bases. The germline V gene has CDR1 LNHDA and CDR2 SQIVND (reference sequence). The CDR3 spans 16 residues. V was pared by 5 bases and J by 4 bases, with 8 bases of the junction left unmatched. CDR3 DNA sequence: TGTGCCAGTAGTCCCCGACTAGCGGGGCGGTCAGATACGCAGTATTTT. Protein product: CASSPRLAGRSDTQYF. The full variable domain, its missing parts supplied by reference TRBV19 and TRBJ2-3, is DGGITQSPKYLFRKEGQNVTLSCEQNLNHDAMYWYRQDPGQGLRLIYYSQIVNDFQKGDIAEGYSVSREKKESFPLTVTSAQKNPTAFYLCASSPRLAGRSDTQYFGPGTRLTVL.

The chain employs TRBV4-3 and TRBJ1-1, with a possible D match to TRBD1 (6 bases). V lost 0 bases to trimming and J lost 2 bases, with 13 bases between them. Germline lookup yields CDR1 LGHNA and CDR2 YSLEER. CDR3 size: 16 residues. CDR3 protein: CASSQDPGAANTEAFF. DNA of the CDR3: TGCGCCAGCAGCCAAGATCCAGGGGCCGCAAACACTGAAGCTTTCTTT.

A single count supports this clone. The chain joins TRBV2 to TRBJ1-1, with D perhaps TRBD1 (5 bases). The CDR3 has 19 residues. Germline-derived CDR1 and CDR2 are SNHLY and FYNNEI. V lost 7 bases and J 4 bases, leaving 31 bases between the germline ends. The DNA for the CDR3 is TGTGCCAGCACTGCGAAACACCCGAATTTAGCGGGGCGATTCACTGAAGCTTTCTTT. Residues: CASTAKHPNLAGRFTEAFF. Full variable domain (missing parts from reference TRBV2 and TRBJ1-1): EPEVTQTPSHQVTQMGQEVILRCVPISNHLYFYWYRQILGQKVEFLVSFYNNEISEKSEIFDDQFSVERPDGSNFTLKIRSTKLEDSAMYFCASTAKHPNLAGRFTEAFFGQGTRLTVV.

This clone has just one count. The V call is TRBV7-2, the J call TRBJ1-1; perhaps TRBD1 as D (5 bases). Germline CDR1 SGHTA, CDR2 FQGNSA. The ends were cut back, 1 base at V and 5 bases at J, with 14 bases in the middle. The CDR3 contains 15 residues. CDR3 coding DNA: TGTGCCAGCAGCTTAGGGGGCCGATTTGGAACTGAAGCTTTCTTT. This encodes CASSLGGRFGTEAFF.

CDR3 sequence: CASSLTGGADTGELFF. Here the CDR3 DNA reads TGTGCCAGCAGCCTTACCGGGGGGGCCGACACCGGGGAGCTGTTTTTT. The rearrangement links TRBV9 to TRBJ2-2, with 8 bases identical to TRBD2. V lost 4 bases, J lost 3 bases, and 8 bases stayed unmatched. CDR1 SGDLS and CDR2 YYNGEE come from the germline V gene. CDR3 size: 16 residues.

The chain couples TRBV5-1 to TRBJ1-1, with D possibly matching TRBD1 (5 bases). The V and J ends lost 1 base and 6 bases respectively, with 13 bases between them. CDR3 length: 14 amino acids. The germline CDR1 and CDR2 sequences are SGHRS and YFSETQ. The CDR3: CASSLRQGLAEAFF. In nucleotides, the CDR3 is TGCGCCAGCAGCTTGAGGCAGGGTCTCGCTGAAGCTTTCTTT.

This clone was seen more than once but under ten times. The chain couples TRBV7-9 to TRBJ1-2, with D possibly being TRBD1 (6 bases). V was shortened by 2 bases and J by 2 bases, with 21 bases between the two germline ends. The CDR3 is 18 residues long. Germline V gene sequence: CDR1 SEHNR, CDR2 FQNEAQ (reference sequence). The CDR3 protein is CASSLNPGQRQLNYGYTF. The CDR3 DNA follows: TGTGCCAGCAGCTTAAACCCTGGACAGCGCCAATTGAACTATGGCTACACCTTC.

This clone was counted once. The chain carries TRBV6-5 and TRBJ1-1; weak D call: TRBD1 (6 bases). Germline V gene sequence: CDR1 MNHEY, CDR2 SVGAGI. CDR3 size: 15 residues. V was shortened by 6 bases and J by 1 base, with 15 bases between the two germline ends. CDR3 amino acids: CASSYIRTANTEAFF. CDR3 nucleotides: TGTGCCAGCAGCTATATCCGGACAGCGAACACTGAAGCTTTCTTT.

The rearrangement uses TRBV2 and TRBJ1-5, with TRBD1 matching 11 bases. CDR1 is SNHLY and CDR2 is FYNNEI in the germline V gene. V shed 6 bases, J shed 6 bases, and the junction held 7 bases outside the gene matches. This CDR3 is 15 amino acids long. The CDR3 region is CASRLGQGASQPQHF. CDR3 bases: TGTGCCAGCAGATTAGGACAGGGGGCGAGTCAGCCCCAGCATTTT.

The chain recombines TRBV6-1 with TRBJ1-1, with 10 bases identical to TRBD1. The germline V gene has CDR1 MNHNS and CDR2 SASEGT. CDR3 length equals 14 residues. With 7 bases clipped from V and 10 bases from J, the junction kept 12 bases outside the gene matches. CDR3 sequence: CASMGDRGWGSAFF. CDR3 nucleotides: TGTGCCAGCATGGGGGACAGGGGCTGGGGGTCAGCTTTCTTT.

The chain has TRBV29-1 and TRBJ1-1, with D unresolved. The CDR3 covers 12 residues. Germline CDR1 reads SQVTM; CDR2 reads ANQGSEA. With 5 bases removed from V and 4 bases from J, the gap between germline ends came to 11 bases. CDR3 amino acids: CSVPLGSTEAFF. CDR3 nucleotide sequence: TGCAGCGTTCCCCTGGGGAGCACTGAAGCTTTCTTT.

This chain connects TRBV5-1 to TRBJ2-1, with 10 bases matching TRBD2. The length of the CDR3 is 17 residues. J lost 0 bases, V lost 2 bases, and 5 bases had no gene match. In germline, CDR1 is SGHRS, CDR2 YFSETQ. CDR3 nucleotides: TGCGCCAGCAGCTTATGGACTAGCGGCCTCTCCTACAATGAGCAGTTCTTC. Encoded protein: CASSLWTSGLSYNEQFF.

V usage is TRBV19 and J usage is TRBJ1-1, with D possibly being TRBD1 (5 bases). Germline loops: CDR1 LNHDA, CDR2 SQIVND (reference sequence). The CDR3 spans 13 residues. V was shortened by 1 base and J by 7 bases, with 10 bases between the two germline ends. Here the CDR3 DNA reads TGTGCCAGTAGTATAGCCAGGGTTGGTGAAGCTTTCTTT. Translation gives CASSIARVGEAFF. Using reference TRBV19 and TRBJ1-1 for the parts outside the CDR3, the full variable domain is DGGITQSPKYLFRKEGQNVTLSCEQNLNHDAMYWYRQDPGQGLRLIYYSQIVNDFQKGDIAEGYSVSREKKESFPLTVTSAQKNPTAFYLCASSIARVGEAFFGQGTRLTVV.

The chain joins TRBV5-6 to TRBJ1-1, with unresolved D. Germline CDR1 SGHDT, CDR2 YYEEEE. Trimming removed 0 bases from V and 6 bases from J, with 12 bases in between. This CDR3 region has 14 residues. CDR3 bases: TGTGCCAGCAGCTTGGATTTCGGCAGCGCTGAAGCTTTCTTT. Its translation: CASSLDFGSAEAFF. Full variable domain (outside the CDR3, taken from reference TRBV5-6 and TRBJ1-1): DAGVTQSPTHLIKTRGQQVTLRCSPKSGHDTVSWYQQALGQGPQFIFQYYEEEERQRGNFPDRFSGHQFPNYSSELNVNALLLGDSALYLCASSLDFGSAEAFFGQGTRLTVV.

V and J are TRBV7-7 and TRBJ2-2, with D maybe TRBD2 (6 bases). The CDR3 sequence is 17 residues long. V shed 6 bases and J shed 0 bases, with 17 bases lying between them. The V gene's germline CDR1 is SSHAT and CDR2 FNYEAQ (reference sequence). Here the CDR3 DNA reads TGTGCCAGCAGAGACTCCGGAGGGACTCCGAACACCGGGGAGCTGTTTTTT. It encodes CASRDSGGTPNTGELFF.

The chain recombines TRBV19 with TRBJ2-7; 7 bases match TRBD1. CDR3 length: 15 amino acids. Trimming took 3 bases from V and 0 from J; bases not matched to a gene: 5. CDR1 is LNHDA, CDR2 SQIVND, per germline (reference sequence). CDR3 sequence (DNA): TGTGCCAGTAGTATGACAGGGACAGACTCCTACGAGCAGTACTTC. Encoded protein: CASSMTGTDSYEQYF.

The V and J genes are TRBV29-1 and TRBJ2-3; TRBD2 matches 10 bases. With V trimmed by 3 bases and J by 6 bases, 3 bases remained unmatched. Per the germline V gene, CDR1 is SQVTM and CDR2 is ANQGSEA. The CDR3 runs to 13 residues. CDR3 sequence reads: CSVDTSGVDTQYF. DNA of the CDR3: TGCAGCGTTGACACTAGCGGGGTGGATACGCAGTATTTT.

The V and J genes are TRBV10-3 and TRBJ1-5; the D gene is possibly TRBD1 (5 bases). V gave up 4 bases and J gave up 3 bases, with 10 bases separating them. Germline V gives CDR1 ENHRY, CDR2 SYGVKD. This CDR3 comprises 14 residues. CDR3 residues: CAISVRDDNQPQHF. The CDR3, as DNA: TGTGCCATCAGTGTCAGGGATGACAATCAGCCCCAGCATTTT.

This clone has only one observation. The rearrangement joins TRBV14 to TRBJ1-2; D is perhaps TRBD1 (6 bases). The V end lost 4 bases, the J end lost 4 bases, and 19 bases lay between the germline ends. CDR3 length: 16 residues. Germline V gives CDR1 SGHDN, CDR2 FVKESK. CDR3 in amino acids: CASSRGDRRYPYGYTF. The CDR3 bases are TGTGCCAGCAGCCGGGGAGACAGGCGCTACCCCTATGGCTACACCTTC.